Each of the 30 T cell receptor beta chains below was sequenced from the same sample in a study of blood T cells in healthy people across ages. A J-beta primer mix and a sample-barcoded 5' primer were used in a second PCR of about 7 to 12 cycles. Each CDR3 protein gets one entry after TCRdb re-called the 5' RACE reads with MiXCR. In the table there are hundreds of thousands of distinct CDR3 sequences, roughly two fifths of which are singletons. What was sequenced was blood. Every receptor here comes from a man aged 80 or over in good health.

In this sample, this clonotype turned up a few times. The CDR3 region has the DNA TGTGCCAGCAAGCGGGTTTCTAATGAAAAACTGTTTTTT. Its translation: CASKRVSNEKLFF. The chain combines TRBV12-3 or TRBV12-4 with TRBJ1-4; no definite D call. V was cut by 7 bases and J by 3 bases, with 9 bases left in between. The CDR3 sequence is 13 residues long.

The rearrangement links TRBV9 to TRBJ2-4, with 8 bases identical to TRBD2. TRBJ2-7 explains the end of the DNA better; the J call may be wrong. Germline V gives CDR1 SGDLS, CDR2 YYNGEE. CDR3 length: 14 residues. The CDR3 loop reads CASSVAGGPGEQYF. In DNA, the CDR3 is TGTGCCAGCAGCGTAGCGGGAGGGCCTGGCGAGCAGTACTTC.

The DNA for the CDR3 is TGTGCCAGCAGGGGCGGAAACTCCTACGAGCAGTACTTC. Translated: CASRGGNSYEQYF. The V gene is TRBV27, the J gene TRBJ2-7; no firm D call. Trimming cost V 6 bases and J 0 bases, with 9 bases left between them. The germline V gene has CDR1 MNHEY and CDR2 SMNVEV (reference sequence). CDR3 length: 13 residues.

This rearrangement joins TRBV30 to TRBJ1-6, with no clear D. Between the trimmed V and J ends, which lost 0 bases and 10 bases, there was a span of 10 bases. CDR1 is GTSNPN and CDR2 is SVGIG in the germline V gene (reference sequence). The CDR3 has 13 amino acids. As DNA, the CDR3 is TGTGCCTGGAGTGTACAAGCATCGTCACCCCTCCACTTT. Its protein is CAWSVQASSPLHF.

This chain uses TRBV20-1 with TRBJ2-5, with 9 positions matching TRBD2. The CDR3 runs to 15 residues. Per germline, CDR1 DFQATT and CDR2 SNEGSKA (reference sequence). Germline trimming cut 6 bases from V and 2 bases from J; bases unmatched to any gene: 10. In DNA form, the CDR3 reads TGCAGTGCCAAGCCGCTAGCGGGGTTACAAGAGACCCAGTACTTC. Amino acid sequence: CSAKPLAGLQETQYF.

With regard to this clonotype: One end of the junction fails to match germline, which may point to a read error. The chain joins TRBV11-2 to TRBJ1-5; 8 nucleotides match TRBD1. The CDR3 has 14 amino acids. CDR1 SGHAT and CDR2 FQNNGV come from the germline V gene. This CDR3 is CAGSLAGQVQPQHF. The DNA of the CDR3 is TGTGCCGGCAGCTTAGCGGGACAGGTACAGCCCCAGCATTTT.

This chain uses TRBV7-2 with TRBJ2-1; D is possibly TRBD2 (6 bases). The V end lost 11 bases, the J end lost 0 bases, and 14 bases lay between the germline ends. This CDR3 is built from 14 residues. Germline values: CDR1 SGHTA, CDR2 FQGNSA. DNA for the CDR3: TGTGCCGGCAACTCCGGGAGCTCCTACAATGAGCAGTTCTTC. Protein product: CAGNSGSSYNEQFF.

CDR3 region: CASSQDPAGGSSTDTQYF. The CDR3 DNA follows: TGCGCCAGCAGCCAAGATCCAGCGGGAGGATCAAGCACAGATACGCAGTATTTT. This chain uses TRBV4-3 with TRBJ2-3, with TRBD2 identical over 9 bases. Germline CDR1 reads LGHNA; CDR2 reads YSLEER. The CDR3 runs to 18 residues. V lost 0 bases to trimming and J lost 0 bases; unmatched junction nucleotides: 7.

The chain combines TRBV29-1 with TRBJ2-5, with TRBD1 as a possible D gene (6 bases). Trimming stripped 4 bases from V and 11 bases from J, with 17 bases between. Germline V lookup: CDR1 SQVTM, CDR2 ANQGSEA. This CDR3 is built from 12 residues. The CDR3 loop reads CSVGTGFNEQYF. The CDR3 region has the DNA TGCAGCGTTGGTACAGGGTTCAATGAGCAGTACTTC.

This clonotype occurred a few times. The chain recombines TRBV6-6 with TRBJ2-3; 10 nucleotides match TRBD2. Germline-derived CDR1 and CDR2 are MNHNY and SVGAGI (reference sequence). Losses at the gene ends were 0 bases for V and 2 bases for J; bases not matched to a gene: 5. There are 17 residues in the CDR3. The CDR3 is CASSYSTSGRYTDTQYF. The CDR3 DNA follows: TGTGCCAGCAGTTACTCGACTAGCGGGCGTTACACAGATACGCAGTATTTT.

The genes are TRBV6-6 and TRBJ1-4; 7 bases match TRBD1. Germline CDR1 is MNHNY and CDR2 is SVGAGI (reference sequence). The CDR3 has 16 residues. Losses at the gene ends were 6 bases for V and 6 bases for J; bases not matched to a gene: 13. CDR3 residues: CASSTTGAGEHEKLFF. In DNA, the CDR3 is TGTGCCAGCAGCACAACAGGGGCCGGGGAACATGAAAAACTGTTTTTT.

Concerning this clonotype itself: A much more abundant neighbour one base away suggests this may be a read error. The chain combines TRBV20-1 with TRBJ2-1; the D gene is possibly TRBD1 (6 bases). This CDR3 spans 17 amino acids. Germline CDR1 is DFQATT and CDR2 is SNEGSKA (reference sequence). The CDR3 DNA reads TGCAGTGTGGGGGCAGGGGCTATACCTAATTCCTACAGTGAGCAGTTCTTC. Amino acids: CSVGAGAIPNSYSEQFF.

V and J are TRBV3-1 and TRBJ2-5; D is undetermined. V dropped 4 bases and J dropped 11 bases, with 20 bases sitting between them. Per germline, CDR1 LGHDT and CDR2 YNNKEL (reference sequence). The CDR3 extends over 14 amino acids. The CDR3 nucleotides read TGTGCCAGCAGCCCAAGAAGTCCAGACAATGAGCAGTACTTC. Translating gives CASSPRSPDNEQYF.

The chain joins TRBV6-1 to TRBJ2-3, with TRBD2 identical over 7 bases. The germline V gene encodes CDR1 MNHNS and CDR2 SASEGT. The ends lost 0 bases at V and 3 bases at J; junction bases unmatched: 6. There are 16 residues in the CDR3. The CDR3 is CASSEALGRATDTQYF. The DNA for the CDR3 is TGTGCCAGCAGTGAAGCGCTTGGGAGGGCGACAGATACGCAGTATTTT.

This clonotype was recorded only once. This chain connects TRBV4-3 to TRBJ1-3, with D possibly TRBD1 on 6 matching bases. This CDR3 comprises 15 residues. Germline values: CDR1 LGHNA, CDR2 YSLEER. The V end was cut by 4 bases, the J end by 2 bases, with 12 bases between. As DNA, the CDR3 is TGCGCCAGCAGCCCCGTACAGGGTACTGGAAACACCATATATTTT. This codes for CASSPVQGTGNTIYF.

The rearrangement joins TRBV20-1 to TRBJ2-7; D may match TRBD1 or TRBD2 (5 bases each). The length of the CDR3 is 15 residues. The V gene lost 7 bases and the J gene lost 2 bases, with 21 bases spanning the gap. CDR1 is DFQATT, CDR2 SNEGSKA, per germline (reference sequence). The CDR3 region is CSVADRGTSAYEQYF. The CDR3 region has the DNA TGCAGTGTAGCAGACCGGGGCACGTCCGCCTACGAGCAGTACTTC.

The V and J genes are TRBV7-9 and TRBJ2-5; possibly TRBD2 for D (6 bases). Per germline, CDR1 SEHNR and CDR2 FQNEAQ (reference sequence). V was cut by 3 bases and J by 5 bases, with 16 bases left in between. The CDR3 is made up of 15 amino acids. CDR3 DNA: TGTGCCAGCAGCTTGGGGGACTCCTACTTGGAGACCCAGTACTTC. It encodes CASSLGDSYLETQYF.

This clonotype turned up a few times. The V gene is TRBV7-6, the J gene TRBJ2-1, with D maybe TRBD2 (7 bases). The V gene's germline CDR1 is SGHVS and CDR2 FNYEAQ. CDR3 length equals 13 residues. Between the trimmed V and J ends, which lost 5 bases and 8 bases, there was a span of 13 bases. The CDR3 bases are TGTGCCAGCAGCGGGGGGGCCACGCATGAGCAGTTCTTC. Translated, it gives CASSGGATHEQFF.

With regard to this clonotype: Being one base from a much bigger clone, this may be a read error. The chain is built from TRBV29-1 and TRBJ2-5, with TRBD2 matching 11 bases. Germline V gene sequence: CDR1 SQVTM, CDR2 ANQGSEA. The CDR3 is 14 amino acids. CDR3 bases: TGCAGCGTGCGTACTAGCGGGAGTGGGGAGACCCTGTACTTC. Translated, it gives CSVRTSGSGETLYF. The complete variable domain, with remaining parts taken from reference TRBV29-1 and TRBJ2-5, reads SAVISQKPSRDICQRGTSLTIQCQVDSQVTMMFWYRQQPGQSLTLIATANQGSEATYESGFVIDKFPISRPNLTFSTLTVSNMSPEDSSIYLCSVRTSGSGETLYFGPGTRLLVL.

This chain uses TRBV10-3 with TRBJ2-5, with 7 bases identical to TRBD2. CDR3 length equals 13 residues. Per the germline V gene, CDR1 is ENHRY and CDR2 is SYGVKD. V dropped 7 bases and J dropped 2; count of bases not matched to a gene: 4. DNA of the CDR3: TGTGCCATCAAAGGACTAGAACAAGAGACCCAGTACTTC. It codes for CAIKGLEQETQYF.

This clonotype turned up a few times. CDR3 sequence (DNA): TGTGCCAGCAGGCAGGACACAGATACGCAGTATTTT. Translation gives CASRQDTDTQYF. The rearrangement uses TRBV11-2 and TRBJ2-3, with D unclear. CDR3 length: 12 residues. Germline CDR1 SGHAT, CDR2 FQNNGV. The V end lost 6 bases, the J end lost 2 bases, and 6 bases lay between the germline ends.

Only a few counts were recorded for this clonotype. The J gene is TRBJ2-7, the V gene TRBV20-1; TRBD2 might be the D (6 bases). V lost 2 bases and J lost 2, with 10 bases in between. The CDR3 spans 13 residues. Germline CDR1 is DFQATT and CDR2 is SNEGSKA (reference sequence). CDR3 protein: CSARLAPTYEQYF. CDR3 bases: TGCAGTGCTAGACTAGCGCCAACCTACGAGCAGTACTTC.

This clonotype appeared a few times. The V call is TRBV7-2, the J call TRBJ2-3; 9 bases line up with TRBD2. V gave up 3 bases and J gave up 0 bases; unmatched junction bases: 4. Germline V gives CDR1 SGHTA, CDR2 FQGNSA. This CDR3 is 16 amino acids long. The CDR3 reads CASSFLAGFSTDTQYF. The CDR3, as DNA: TGTGCCAGCAGCTTCCTAGCGGGATTTAGCACAGATACGCAGTATTTT.

This clonotype has only a few counts. V gene TRBV6-2 or TRBV6-3 combines with J gene TRBJ2-3; 10 positions agree with TRBD2. The CDR3 contains 16 residues. Trimming took 4 bases from V and 4 from J; bases not matched to a gene: 8. Germline assignment: CDR1 MNHEY and CDR2 SVGEGT. Here the CDR3 DNA reads TGTGCCAGCAGTTCCCACCTAGCGGGAGTGGCAGATACGCAGTATTTT. It is translated as CASSSHLAGVADTQYF.

The chain employs TRBV4-2 and TRBJ2-1, with 9 bases fitting TRBD2. CDR3 length: 17 amino acids. The V segment lost 4 bases and the J segment 4 bases; nucleotides outside the gene matches: 11. Per the germline V gene, CDR1 is LGHNA and CDR2 is YNFKEQ. In DNA form, the CDR3 reads TGTGCCAGCAGCCTCGGGGGGCTAGCGGGGACTTACAATGAGCAGTTCTTC. Translation: CASSLGGLAGTYNEQFF.

The chain combines TRBV30 with TRBJ1-2; 9 bases align to TRBD1. Germline lookup yields CDR1 GTSNPN and CDR2 SVGIG (reference sequence). The CDR3 consists of 17 residues. V lost 3 bases, J lost 4 bases, and 15 bases stayed unmatched. CDR3 DNA sequence: TGTGCCTGGAGGGACACAGGGGGCGCGCGGTGGAGCTATGGCTACACCTTC. This codes for CAWRDTGGARWSYGYTF. Full variable domain (remainder filled in from reference TRBV30 and TRBJ1-2): SQTIHQWPATLVQPVGSPLSLECTVEGTSNPNLYWYRQAAGRGLQLLFYSVGIGQISSEVPQNLSASRPQDRQFILSSKKLLLSDSGFYLCAWRDTGGARWSYGYTFGSGTRLTVV.

This clonotype was seen only a few times. The V gene is TRBV28, the J gene TRBJ1-1; 9 nucleotides match TRBD1. Trimming took 6 bases from V and 6 from J; bases not matched to a gene: 2. Germline V gene lookup returns CDR1 MDHEN and CDR2 SYDVKM. CDR3 length equals 12 residues. CDR3 protein: CASRQGASEAFF. The CDR3 DNA is TGTGCCAGCAGACAGGGGGCTTCTGAAGCTTTCTTT. Supplemented by reference TRBV28 and TRBJ1-1, the full variable domain reads DVKVTQSSRYLVKRTGEKVFLECVQDMDHENMFWYRQDPGLGLRLIYFSYDVKMKEKGDIPEGYSVSREKKERFSLILESASTNQTSMYLCASRQGASEAFFGQGTRLTVV.

This clonotype was seen only a few times. V and J are TRBV4-2 and TRBJ1-1, with a tentative D call TRBD1 (5 bases). V shed 0 bases and J shed 9 bases, with 17 bases lying between them. The CDR3 covers 15 residues. CDR1 is LGHNA, CDR2 YNFKEQ, per germline. As DNA, the CDR3 is TGTGCCAGCAGCCAAGATCCTTTAGTCCGGGGGAAAGCTTTCTTT. Its translation is CASSQDPLVRGKAFF.

This clonotype turned up a few times. The CDR3 nucleotides are TGTGCCAGCAGCGGGGTTGAGGGGAGCAATCAGCCCCAGCATTTT. As protein: CASSGVEGSNQPQHF. This chain uses TRBV2 with TRBJ1-5; possibly TRBD1 for D (5 bases). Deletions cut 6 bases from V and 1 base from J, with 13 bases between. The CDR3 is 15 residues long. Germline V lookup: CDR1 SNHLY, CDR2 FYNNEI.

This clonotype was seen only a few times. This chain connects TRBV20-1 to TRBJ1-1, with D perhaps matching TRBD1 (6 bases). Germline CDR1 and CDR2: DFQATT and SNEGSKA (reference sequence). Trimming removed 6 bases from V and 0 bases from J, with 11 bases in between. The CDR3 sequence is 13 residues long. The CDR3 DNA is TGCAGTGCGCCCGGGACATTGAACACTGAAGCTTTCTTT. Translated, it gives CSAPGTLNTEAFF.